This entry is about one T cell receptor (beta chain). Its cognate antigen is unknown. The protocol was immunoSEQ multiplex PCR, while the TCRdb copy is restricted to in-frame clones and leaves out a portion. The data show 110,000 to 150,000 clones, with roughly 92% seen just once and 5% to 6.5% held by the top ten. The sample comes from a study of T cell responses to AZD1222 COVID-19 vaccine. Study summary: Analyses pooled second doses at about 4 or about 12 weeks. Study observations and caveats: As reported, nearly half of all spike-specific TCRs target variant regions that are unmutated. Donors were largely white British and mainly female; clonal diversity was possibly underestimated. Spike-specific TCR breadth and depth went up after people got two AZD1222 doses.

The germline V gene has CDR1 SGHTA and CDR2 FQGNSA. V was pared by 2 bases and J by 0 bases, with 11 bases between. CDR3 length: 15 residues. Specimen: peripheral blood, collected on day 0 of AZD1222 vaccination. The TCR sequence derives from an adult in good health. V is TRBV7-2 and J is TRBJ2-7; tentative D call: TRBD1 (5 bases). Here the CDR3 DNA reads TGTGCCAGCAGCTTATGGGGCAGGAGCTCCTACGAGCAGTACTTC. Its protein is CASSLWGRSSYEQYF.